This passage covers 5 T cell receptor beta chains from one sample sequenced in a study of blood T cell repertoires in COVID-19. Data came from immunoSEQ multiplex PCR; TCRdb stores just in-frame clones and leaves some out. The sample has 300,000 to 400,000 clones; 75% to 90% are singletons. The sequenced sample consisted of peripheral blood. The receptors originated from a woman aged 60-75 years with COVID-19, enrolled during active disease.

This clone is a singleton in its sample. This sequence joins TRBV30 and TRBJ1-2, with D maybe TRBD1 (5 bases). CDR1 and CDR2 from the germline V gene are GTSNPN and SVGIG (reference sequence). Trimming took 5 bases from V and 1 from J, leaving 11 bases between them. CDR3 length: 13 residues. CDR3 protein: CAWDDRVNYGYTF. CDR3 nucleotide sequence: TGTGCCTGGGACGACAGAGTTAACTATGGCTACACCTTC.

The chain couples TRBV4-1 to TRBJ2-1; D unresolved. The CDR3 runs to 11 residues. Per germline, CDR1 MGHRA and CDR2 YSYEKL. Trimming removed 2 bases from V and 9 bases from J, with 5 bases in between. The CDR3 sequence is CASSQFSEQFF. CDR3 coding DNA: TGCGCCAGCAGCCAATTCTCTGAGCAGTTCTTC.

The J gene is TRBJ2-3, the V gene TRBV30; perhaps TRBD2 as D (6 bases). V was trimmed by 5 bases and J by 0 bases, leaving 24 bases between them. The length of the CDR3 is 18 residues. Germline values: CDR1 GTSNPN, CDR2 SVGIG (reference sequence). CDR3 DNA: TGTGCCTGGGGGGACTCGTCAGGCTTGCTAGGGAGCACAGATACGCAGTATTTT. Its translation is CAWGDSSGLLGSTDTQYF.

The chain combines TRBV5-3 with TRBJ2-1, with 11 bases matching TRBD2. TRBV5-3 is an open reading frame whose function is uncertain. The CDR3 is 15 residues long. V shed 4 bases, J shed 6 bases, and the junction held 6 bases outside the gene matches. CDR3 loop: CARSLIAGGINEQFF. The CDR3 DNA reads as TGTGCCAGAAGCCTAATAGCGGGGGGGATCAATGAGCAGTTCTTC.

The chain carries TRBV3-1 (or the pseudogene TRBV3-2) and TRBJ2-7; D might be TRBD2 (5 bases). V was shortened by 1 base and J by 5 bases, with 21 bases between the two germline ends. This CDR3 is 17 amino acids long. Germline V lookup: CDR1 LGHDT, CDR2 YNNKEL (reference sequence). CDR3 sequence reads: CASSQGASAGGPHEQYF. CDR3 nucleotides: TGTGCCAGCAGCCAAGGGGCGTCTGCAGGAGGCCCCCACGAGCAGTACTTC.